The sequence of this T cell receptor (beta chain) was determined in a study of cytotoxic CD8 clonotypes in ibrutinib-treated CLL. For the study at large: Enrolment comprised about a dozen relapsed/refractory and more than 14 treatment-naive patients; about 17 were IGHV unmutated. Among patients, about 24 responded partially and 2 completely; around 15 then stayed remitted and around 12 progressed after median about six years. Whole-study findings and limits: Baseline-level clonality went beyond age-matched healthy donors and moved in step with circulating CD8+ T-cell counts. Public clonotypes were uncommon and contracted or stayed stable on treatment.

This clone came up a few times. Its antigen is as yet unknown. TCRdb's copy holds only in-frame clones and misses some; the assay was immunoSEQ multiplex PCR. This table has 300,000 or so clones, roughly 70% appearing once. V was pared by 2 bases and J by 8 bases, with 7 bases of the junction left unmatched. CDR1 is SGHVS, CDR2 FQNEAQ, per germline. This CDR3 contains 15 residues. The source of this sequence is a human donor with chronic lymphocytic leukemia. Sequences were derived from PBMCs, sampled after 36 months of ibrutinib treatment. V and J are TRBV7-8 and TRBJ2-1; TRBD1 aligns across 9 bases. The CDR3 region is CASSLRGQGPYEQFF. Written as DNA, the CDR3 is TGTGCCAGCAGCTTAAGGGGACAGGGTCCTTATGAGCAGTTCTTC.